This TCR beta chain derives from a study of T cells after yellow fever vaccination. Each CDR3 protein gets one entry after TCRdb re-called the 5' RACE reads with MiXCR. The sample lists under 350,000 distinct CDR3 sequences, about 4% occurring once. This clonotype was counted a few times. The sequence derives from a man in his late teens or twenties who received the YFV17D yellow fever vaccine. This specimen was PBMCs, taken 5 days after the yellow fever booster vaccination.

The chain's CDR3 is CASKATNLQNTQYF. The CDR3 bases are TGTGCCAGCAAAGCGACTAACCTACAAAATACGCAGTATTTT. The chain has TRBV28 and TRBJ2-3; D may be TRBD2 (5 bases). Trimming cost V 7 bases and J 7 bases, with 18 bases left between them. Germline assignment: CDR1 MDHEN and CDR2 SYDVKM. The CDR3 has 14 amino acids.